The entry that follows covers one T cell receptor (beta chain) sequence. This sample is drawn from a study of shared clonotypes between healthy human individuals. As for the study in general: Ranging from 18 to 49 in age, donors were two women and three men. Used for every donor were three CD4 naive, three CD4 memory, two CD8 naive and one CD8 memory plate.

Template for every sorted-subset replicate PCR totaled about 0.2 ug DNA, about 30,000 T cell genomes. Assay used: immunoSEQ multiplex PCR; TCRdb lists only in-frame clones, some missing. This sample carries about 580,000 clones, about 98% of them seen once, and the ten largest clones take 0.3%. The CDR3 covers 22 residues. CDR1 KGHSY and CDR2 FQNENV come from the germline V gene. J gave up 2 bases and V 1 base, and 15 bases lay outside the gene matches. CD8 cells classed as naive were CD45RO-negative and positively selected for CCR7, excluding terminally differentiated effector memory CD45RA+ cells. Sequencing was done on a sample of naive CD8+ T cells sorted from blood. The chain recombines TRBV16 with TRBJ2-6; TRBD2 matches at 12 bases. The TCR was taken from a man aged 25 to 40 in good health. CDR3 bases: TGTGCCAGCAGCCAATGGACTAGCGGGATTACCCTGGGAGTTACTGGGGCCAACGTCCTGACTTTC. It is translated as CASSQWTSGITLGVTGANVLTF. The whole variable domain, remainder taken from reference TRBV16 and TRBJ2-6, is GEEVAQTPKHLVRGEGQKAKLYCAPIKGHSYVFWYQQVLKNEFKFLISFQNENVFDETGMPKERFSAKCLPNSPCSLEIQATKLEDSAVYFCASSQWTSGITLGVTGANVLTFGAGSRLTVL.